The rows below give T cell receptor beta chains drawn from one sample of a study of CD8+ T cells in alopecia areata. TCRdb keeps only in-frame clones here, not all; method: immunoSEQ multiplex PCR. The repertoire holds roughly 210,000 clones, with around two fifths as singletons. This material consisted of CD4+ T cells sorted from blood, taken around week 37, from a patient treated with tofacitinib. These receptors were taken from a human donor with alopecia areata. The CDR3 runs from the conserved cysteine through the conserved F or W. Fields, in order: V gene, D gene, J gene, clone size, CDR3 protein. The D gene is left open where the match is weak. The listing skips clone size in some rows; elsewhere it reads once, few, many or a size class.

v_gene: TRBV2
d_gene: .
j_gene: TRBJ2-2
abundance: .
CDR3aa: CASTQTNTGELFF

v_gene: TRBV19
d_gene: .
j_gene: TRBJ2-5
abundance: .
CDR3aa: CASSSGAETQYF

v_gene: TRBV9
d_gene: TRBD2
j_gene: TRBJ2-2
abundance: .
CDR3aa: CASSVVASGAGELFF

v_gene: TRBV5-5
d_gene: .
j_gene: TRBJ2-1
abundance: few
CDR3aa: CASSFLSQPNEQFF

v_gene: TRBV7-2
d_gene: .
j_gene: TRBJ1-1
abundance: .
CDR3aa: CASSLVRVTEAFF

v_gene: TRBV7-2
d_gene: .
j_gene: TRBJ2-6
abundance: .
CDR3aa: CASSSRSSGANVLTF

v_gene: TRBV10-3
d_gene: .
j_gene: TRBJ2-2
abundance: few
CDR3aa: CAISWTDTNTGELFF

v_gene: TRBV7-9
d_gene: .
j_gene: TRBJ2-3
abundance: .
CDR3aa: CARSTGGDTQYF

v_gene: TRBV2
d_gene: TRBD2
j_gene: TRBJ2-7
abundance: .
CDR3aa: CASSESLGGTSGRAGYEQYF

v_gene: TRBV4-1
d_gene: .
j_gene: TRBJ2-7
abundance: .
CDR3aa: CASSQYDSNSPYEQYF

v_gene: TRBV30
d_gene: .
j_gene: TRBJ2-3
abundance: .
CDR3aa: CAWSSGEGRGYF

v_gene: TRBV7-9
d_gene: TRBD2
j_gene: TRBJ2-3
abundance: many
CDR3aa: CATRPPGGRADTQYF

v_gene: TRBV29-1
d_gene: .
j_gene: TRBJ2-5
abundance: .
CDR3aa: CSVDFSETQYF

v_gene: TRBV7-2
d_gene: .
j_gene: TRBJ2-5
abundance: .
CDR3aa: CASSLAHSPRGETQYF

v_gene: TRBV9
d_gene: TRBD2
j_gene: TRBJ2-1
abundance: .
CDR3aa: CASSPNYPSGYNEQFF

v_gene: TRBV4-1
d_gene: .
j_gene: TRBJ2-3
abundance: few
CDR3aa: CASSLKGIDPTQQYF

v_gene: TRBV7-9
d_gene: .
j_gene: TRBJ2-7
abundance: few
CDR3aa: CASSPERAGGYEQYF

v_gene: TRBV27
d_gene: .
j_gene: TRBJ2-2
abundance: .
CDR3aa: CASSFAGVNTGELFF

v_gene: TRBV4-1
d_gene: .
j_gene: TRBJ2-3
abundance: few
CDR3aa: CASSQDIRRGQYF

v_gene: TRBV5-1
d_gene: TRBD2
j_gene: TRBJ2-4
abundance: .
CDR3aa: CASSLAAGEGDIQYF

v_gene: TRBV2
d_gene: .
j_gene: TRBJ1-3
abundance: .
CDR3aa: CASSERRGTSGNTIYF